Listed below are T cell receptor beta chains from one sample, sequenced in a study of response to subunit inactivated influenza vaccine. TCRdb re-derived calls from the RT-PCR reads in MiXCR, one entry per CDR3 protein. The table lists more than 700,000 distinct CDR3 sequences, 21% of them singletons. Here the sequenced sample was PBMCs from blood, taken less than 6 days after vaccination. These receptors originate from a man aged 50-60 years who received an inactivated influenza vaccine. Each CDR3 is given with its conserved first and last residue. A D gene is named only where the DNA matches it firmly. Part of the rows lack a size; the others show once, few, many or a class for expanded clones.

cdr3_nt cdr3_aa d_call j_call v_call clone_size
TGTGCCAGCAGTGGTGCGGGGGTATACAATGAGCAGTTCTTC CASSGAGVYNEQFF TRBD2 TRBJ2-1 TRBV25-1 many
TGTGCCATCAGCCTTGGGTACCAAGAGACCCAGTACTTC CAISLGYQETQYF NA TRBJ2-5 TRBV7-8 NA
TGTGCCAGCAGCCAAGATCGTGCCGGGGACTATGGCTACACCTTC CASSQDRAGDYGYTF NA TRBJ1-2 TRBV3-1 NA
TGTGCCAGCAGGGCCGGGACAGGGGGCAATCAGCCCCAGCATTTT CASRAGTGGNQPQHF TRBD1 TRBJ1-5 TRBV6-1 few
TGTGCCAGCAGTATGACAGGGAGTCGTCAGCCCCAGCATTTT CASSMTGSRQPQHF TRBD1 TRBJ1-5 TRBV12-3/TRBV12-4 NA
TGTGCCAGCAGCGTAGCGGGCAGGGGGTGGCACAATGAGCAGTTCTTC CASSVAGRGWHNEQFF TRBD1 TRBJ2-1 TRBV9 few
TGTGCCAGCAGCAAAGGGGGACAGCAACATGAGCAGTTCTTC CASSKGGQQHEQFF NA TRBJ2-1 TRBV21-1 few
TGCAGTGCCGCGGCTAGCGGGAGCATAAAGGGCTACGAGCAGTACTTC CSAAASGSIKGYEQYF TRBD2 TRBJ2-7 TRBV20-1 many
TGTGCCAGCAGTTGGGGTCAGGCAGATACGCAGTATTTT CASSWGQADTQYF NA TRBJ2-3 TRBV27 few
TGTGCCAGCCGCGTCACCGGACAGGCCCACTATGGCTACACCTTC CASRVTGQAHYGYTF TRBD1 TRBJ1-2 TRBV6-2/TRBV6-3 few
TGTGCCAGCAGTTCCCTCGGTAAAGGGAGCTACGAGCAGTACTTC CASSSLGKGSYEQYF NA TRBJ2-7 TRBV27 few
TGTGCCAGCAGTTATACAGGGACTGTGACATGGGGAAACACCATATATTTT CASSYTGTVTWGNTIYF NA TRBJ1-3 TRBV5-5 NA
TGTGCCAGCAGCCGGACGGGCTACTCTGGGGCCAACGTCCTGACTTTC CASSRTGYSGANVLTF NA TRBJ2-6 TRBV7-9 once
TGTGCCAGCAGCCAAACTTGGCTCAGTGAGCAGTTCTTC CASSQTWLSEQFF NA TRBJ2-1 TRBV14 few
TGTGCCATCAGTGAGGGACAGGGCCGACGCGAGCAGTACTTC CAISEGQGRREQYF TRBD1 TRBJ2-7 TRBV10-3 many
TGTGCCAGCATTCCATCGACGGGCCATCGATCGGATACGCAGTATTTT CASIPSTGHRSDTQYF NA TRBJ2-3 TRBV6-2/TRBV6-3 NA
TGTGCCAGCAGTTTACTTTCGCGGGAGAGTGGCGATGAGCAGTTCTTC CASSLLSRESGDEQFF TRBD2 TRBJ2-1 TRBV28 NA
TGCAGCGTTACAGGGCCCGGGGAGCTGTTTTTT CSVTGPGELFF NA TRBJ2-2 TRBV29-1 NA
TGTGCCAGCAGCTCGGGGACAGGGGGCCCCCTCCACTTT CASSSGTGGPLHF TRBD1 TRBJ1-6 TRBV7-9 NA
TGTGCTAGTGGTATGGGATCCTACAATGAGCAGTTCTTC CASGMGSYNEQFF NA TRBJ2-1 TRBV12-5 NA
TGTGCCATCAGTGACGGGGTATACGAGCAGTACTTC CAISDGVYEQYF NA TRBJ2-7 TRBV10-3 NA
TGCGCCAGCAGCTTACAGGGGGCGAGAAATTCACCCCTCCACTTT CASSLQGARNSPLHF TRBD1 TRBJ1-6 TRBV5-1 few
TGCGCCAGCAGCCAAGATTCCGGCATGAACACTGAAGCTTTCTTT CASSQDSGMNTEAFF NA TRBJ1-1 TRBV4-3 many
TGCGCCAGCAGCCAAGTGTTAGGGTATGAGCAGTTCTTC CASSQVLGYEQFF NA TRBJ2-1 TRBV4-1 NA
TGCGCCAGCAGCGCCCTAGGGACGACCTACGAGCAGTACTTC CASSALGTTYEQYF NA TRBJ2-7 TRBV5-1 few
TGTGCCAGCAGATCGACAGGGGTTAGCAATCAGCCCCAGCATTTT CASRSTGVSNQPQHF TRBD1 TRBJ1-5 TRBV6-1 NA
TGTGCCACCAGTGATTCGTGGAGCGTCTACAATGAGCAGTTCTTC CATSDSWSVYNEQFF NA TRBJ2-1 TRBV24-1 few
TGTGCCAGCAGCTCAGGACAGATCTCCTACAATGAGCAGTTCTTC CASSSGQISYNEQFF NA TRBJ2-1 TRBV7-8 few
TGTGCCAGCAGTGTACTAGCGGGGGCCTTGACCGGGGAGCTGTTTTTT CASSVLAGALTGELFF TRBD2 TRBJ2-2 TRBV12-3/TRBV12-4 many
TGTGCCAGCAGCTTATCGCAGACTAAGAACACTGAAGCTTTCTTT CASSLSQTKNTEAFF NA TRBJ1-1 TRBV7-9 few
TGTGCCAGCAGTGAAAGGACAGATCTCGGGGAGCTGTTTTTT CASSERTDLGELFF NA TRBJ2-2 TRBV6-1 few
TGTGCCAGCAGAGAGGGGATGGGCTCTAACTATGGCTACACCTTC CASREGMGSNYGYTF NA TRBJ1-2 TRBV6-1 once
TGTGCCAGCAAGAACGGCCACCCAATCAACACAGATACGCAGTATTTT CASKNGHPINTDTQYF NA TRBJ2-3 TRBV2 few
TGTGCCAGCAGACCGACAGGGAACGAAGAGACCCAGTACTTC CASRPTGNEETQYF TRBD1 TRBJ2-5 TRBV2 few
TGTGCCACCAGCAGACAGGGTAATGACAATGAGCAGTTCTTC CATSRQGNDNEQFF NA TRBJ2-1 TRBV15 few
TGTGCCAGCAGCTCACGGACGGGGGAGGAAAAACTGTTTTTT CASSSRTGEEKLFF NA TRBJ1-4 TRBV7-8 NA
TGTGCCAGCACCCAAGGAGGGACTCATCGGTACAATGAGCAGTTCTTC CASTQGGTHRYNEQFF NA TRBJ2-1 TRBV7-8 NA
TGTGCCAGCAGTTACTCGGGGGTTGGCACAGATACGCAGTATTTT CASSYSGVGTDTQYF NA TRBJ2-3 TRBV6-5 few
TGCAGTGCTAGAGGACTGTTAGCGGGGAGCTCCTACAATGAGCAGTTCTTC CSARGLLAGSSYNEQFF TRBD2 TRBJ2-1 TRBV20-1 NA
TGCGCCAGCAGTGAGGCGGGACTAGCGGGGTTTTTTAGCACAGATACGCAGTATTTT CASSEAGLAGFFSTDTQYF TRBD2 TRBJ2-3 TRBV10-2 few
TGTGCCACCAGTGACCGGGACAGGGCCTATGGCTACACCTTC CATSDRDRAYGYTF TRBD1 TRBJ1-2 TRBV24-1 few
TGTGCCAGCAGCCCGACAGGGGTACTCTACGAGCAGTACTTC CASSPTGVLYEQYF TRBD1 TRBJ2-7 TRBV28 many
TGTGCCAGCAGCCAAGATCGGGCTAGCGGGGGGACCCAGTACTTC CASSQDRASGGTQYF TRBD2 TRBJ2-5 TRBV4-2 few
TGCAGCGTTGAAGCAGGTTCCTACGAGCAGTACTTC CSVEAGSYEQYF NA TRBJ2-7 TRBV29-1 many
TGCGCCAGCAGCTTGGTGGGGGGACCCTATATCGATGAGCAGTTCTTC CASSLVGGPYIDEQFF NA TRBJ2-1 TRBV5-1 NA
TGTGCCTGGAGGCGACTAAAACCTAGCACAGATACGCAGTATTTT CAWRRLKPSTDTQYF NA TRBJ2-3 TRBV30 NA
TGCAGTGCGAGCCCTAGCGGCGACGAGCAGTTCTTC CSASPSGDEQFF TRBD2 TRBJ2-1 TRBV20-1 NA
TGTGCCAGCAGACGGACTAGCGGGGGCCACCGCTCCTACAATGAGCAGTTCTTC CASRRTSGGHRSYNEQFF TRBD2 TRBJ2-1 TRBV28 NA
TGTGCCAGCAGCCGATATATAGGATCAACCCGATACGAGCAGTACTTC CASSRYIGSTRYEQYF NA TRBJ2-7 TRBV3-1 NA
TGTGCCAGCAGTTCACACATTAAGGGGGCGGGATTGGAGACCCAGTACTTC CASSSHIKGAGLETQYF NA TRBJ2-5 TRBV28 NA
TGCGCCAGCAGCTTGGCTTGGACAGAAGAGACCCAGTACTTC CASSLAWTEETQYF NA TRBJ2-5 TRBV5-1 NA
TGTGCCAGCAGACGACAGGGAAGAATGGTCCAAGAGACCCAGTACTTC CASRRQGRMVQETQYF NA TRBJ2-5 TRBV21-1 few
TGCGCCAGCAGCGAGAATAGGTTAGAGCAGTACTTC CASSENRLEQYF NA TRBJ2-7 TRBV5-1 NA
TGTGCCAGCAGCTTAATCCGGGAGCAGGGCTACACCTTC CASSLIREQGYTF NA TRBJ1-2 TRBV7-2 few